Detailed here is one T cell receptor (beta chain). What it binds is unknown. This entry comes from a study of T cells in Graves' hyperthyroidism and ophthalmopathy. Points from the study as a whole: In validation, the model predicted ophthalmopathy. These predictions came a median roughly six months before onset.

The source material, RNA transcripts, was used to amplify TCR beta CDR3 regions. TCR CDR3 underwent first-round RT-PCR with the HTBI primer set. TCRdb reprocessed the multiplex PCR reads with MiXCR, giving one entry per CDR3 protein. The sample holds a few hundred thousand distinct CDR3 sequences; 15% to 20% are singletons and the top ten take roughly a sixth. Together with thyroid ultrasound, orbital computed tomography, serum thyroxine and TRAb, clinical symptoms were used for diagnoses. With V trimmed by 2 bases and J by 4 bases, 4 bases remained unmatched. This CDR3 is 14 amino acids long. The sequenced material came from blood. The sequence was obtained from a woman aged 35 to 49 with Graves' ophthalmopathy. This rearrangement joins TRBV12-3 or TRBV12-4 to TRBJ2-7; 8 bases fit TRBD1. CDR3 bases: TGTGCCAGCAGTTTATTGGACAGGGAATACGAGCAGTACTTC. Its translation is CASSLLDREYEQYF.